These 20 T cell receptor beta chains were sequenced from one sample in a study of technical replicates of blood from a handful of donors. TCRdb's copy holds only in-frame clones and misses some; the assay was immunoSEQ multiplex PCR. The profile shows about 84,000 clones, 98% of them singletons. Material: T cells isolated from PBMCs. Every receptor here comes from a human donor in good health.

The sample holds one count of this clone. This sequence joins TRBV9 and TRBJ2-3; 8 nucleotides agree with TRBD2. Losses at the gene ends were 4 bases for V and 4 bases for J; bases not matched to a gene: 8. Germline V gene lookup returns CDR1 SGDLS and CDR2 YYNGEE. CDR3 size: 15 residues. The CDR3 loop reads CASSLSGSMADTQYF. CDR3 in DNA: TGTGCCAGCAGCTTGAGCGGGAGTATGGCAGATACGCAGTATTTT.

The chain couples TRBV5-5 to TRBJ2-5; 7 nucleotides align to TRBD1. Germline V lookup: CDR1 SGHKS, CDR2 YYEKEE (reference sequence). Unmatched junction bases numbered 6, after V lost 1 base and J lost 0 bases. This CDR3 region has 16 residues. CDR3 in DNA: TGTGCCAGCAGCTTGTTGTCAGGGGGTTACCAAGAGACCCAGTACTTC. Translating it yields CASSLLSGGYQETQYF.

The chain recombines TRBV30 with TRBJ2-2; 10 positions agree with TRBD1. This CDR3 is built from 12 residues. Trimming removed 8 bases from V and 8 bases from J; junction bases left unmatched: 5. Germline V gene data show CDR1 as GTSNPN and CDR2 as SVGIG (reference sequence). The CDR3 DNA sequence: TGTGCCGGGGACAGGGGTGGGGGGGAGCTGTTTTTT. It codes for CAGDRGGGELFF.

The rearrangement links TRBV14 to TRBJ2-1; the match to TRBD2 covers 7 bases. V was clipped by 4 bases and J by 0 bases; unmatched bases: 6. Germline-derived CDR1 and CDR2 are SGHDN and FVKESK. This CDR3 spans 16 amino acids. The DNA of the CDR3 is TGTGCCAGCAGCCCCTTTGCGGGAGTCTCCTACAATGAGCAGTTCTTC. This translates into CASSPFAGVSYNEQFF. Complete variable domain (other parts from reference TRBV14 and TRBJ2-1): EAGVTQFPSHSVIEKGQTVTLRCDPISGHDNLYWYRRVMGKEIKFLLHFVKESKQDESGMPNNRFLAERTGGTYSTLKVQPAELEDSGVYFCASSPFAGVSYNEQFFGPGTRLTVL.

This chain uses TRBV6-1 with TRBJ1-5; 7 bases match TRBD1. The germline CDR1 and CDR2 sequences are MNHNS and SASEGT. V trimming: 5 bases; J trimming: 4 bases; junction bases outside the gene matches: 8. The CDR3 is 15 residues long. Here the CDR3 DNA reads TGTGCCAGCAGTTCGCACAGGGGCTTGAATCAGCCCCAGCATTTT. It specifies CASSSHRGLNQPQHF.

This sequence joins TRBV25-1 and TRBJ1-1, with D uncertain. Germline CDR1 and CDR2: MGHDK and SYGVNS. The CDR3 spans 14 residues. Trimming left V 1 base short and J 3 bases short, with 9 bases between. Here the CDR3 reads CASSEWEADTEAFF. The CDR3 coding sequence is TGTGCCAGCAGTGAATGGGAGGCGGACACTGAAGCTTTCTTT. Full variable domain (remainder filled in from reference TRBV25-1 and TRBJ1-1): EADIYQTPRYLVIGTGKKITLECSQTMGHDKMYWYQQDPGMELHLIHYSYGVNSTEKGDLSSESTVSRIRTEHFPLTLESARPSHTSQYLCASSEWEADTEAFFGQGTRLTVV.

The rearrangement links TRBV9 to TRBJ1-5; D unresolved. CDR1 SGDLS and CDR2 YYNGEE come from the germline V gene. Trimming took 3 bases from V and 2 from J, leaving 15 bases between them. This CDR3 is 16 amino acids long. Written as DNA, the CDR3 is TGTGCCAGCAGCGCCGGAGGCGGGGATGGCAATCAGCCCCAGCATTTT. This encodes CASSAGGGDGNQPQHF.

CDR3 bases: TGTGCCAGCAGGGGGACTAGCGGGAGGGGGGCAGATACGCAGTATTTT. Translation gives CASRGTSGRGADTQYF. The J gene is TRBJ2-3, the V gene TRBV28, with 16 bases matching TRBD2. Losses at the gene ends were 6 bases for V and 4 bases for J; bases not matched to a gene: 4. The germline gives CDR1 MDHEN, CDR2 SYDVKM. This CDR3 comprises 16 residues.

The chain uses TRBV7-9 and TRBJ2-7; TRBD1 agrees at 7 bases. With V trimmed by 5 bases and J by 4 bases, 8 bases remained unmatched. CDR1 is SEHNR, CDR2 FQNEAQ, per germline (reference sequence). There are 14 residues in the CDR3. This CDR3 reads CASSTGTALYEQYF. The DNA of the CDR3 is TGTGCCAGCAGCACCGGGACAGCTCTTTACGAGCAGTACTTC.

V is TRBV7-9 and J is TRBJ1-5; tentatively, D is TRBD1 (5 bases). V lost 4 bases, J lost 2 bases, and 21 bases lay in between. The CDR3 is 18 amino acids. The V gene's germline CDR1 is SEHNR and CDR2 FQNEAQ (reference sequence). The CDR3 DNA follows: TGTGCCAGCAGCTCGGGAAACGGGGGAACCGCTCGCAATCAGCCCCAGCATTTT. This translates into CASSSGNGGTARNQPQHF.

The J gene is TRBJ1-1, the V gene TRBV10-1; D unclear. With 3 bases removed from V and 7 bases from J, the gap between germline ends came to 6 bases. In germline, CDR1 is WNHNN, CDR2 SYGVQD (reference sequence). The CDR3 covers 11 residues. CDR3 protein: CASSDRDEAFF. CDR3 nucleotides: TGCGCCAGCAGTGATCGGGATGAAGCTTTCTTT.

With respect to this clone: The sample contains more than one DNA sequence encoding this CDR3. The CDR3 spells CASSGGAGTGTEAFF. The CDR3 bases are TGCGCCAGCAGCGGAGGGGCAGGCACCGGGACTGAAGCTTTCTTT. The rearrangement joins TRBV5-1 to TRBJ1-1; possible D gene TRBD1, 5 bases. The CDR3 has 15 residues. From germline, CDR1 is SGHRS and CDR2 YFSETQ. Trimming pared 4 bases from V and 5 bases from J, leaving 18 bases between.

The chain joins TRBV7-2 to TRBJ2-5; no firm D call. This CDR3 has 19 amino acids. The V end lost 3 bases, the J end lost 1 base, and 24 bases lay between the germline ends. Germline CDR1 reads SGHTA; CDR2 reads FQGNSA. This CDR3 reads CASSFMGVYAQALQETQYF. CDR3 DNA sequence: TGTGCCAGCAGCTTTATGGGTGTCTATGCGCAGGCCCTCCAAGAGACCCAGTACTTC.

The chain has TRBV10-2 and TRBJ2-2; the D is unclear. Trimming took 3 bases from V and 2 from J, leaving 19 bases between them. CDR3 size: 18 residues. The V gene's germline CDR1 is WSHSY and CDR2 SAAADI. This CDR3 is CASSDWLGAMPNTGELFF. Here the CDR3 DNA reads TGCGCCAGCAGTGATTGGCTAGGAGCTATGCCAAACACCGGGGAGCTGTTTTTT.

This chain's CDR3 is CASSSDLDNEQFF. In nucleotides, the CDR3 is TGTGCCAGCAGCAGCGACCTGGACAATGAGCAGTTCTTC. V and J are TRBV7-8 and TRBJ2-1; D is uncertain. CDR3 size: 13 residues. CDR1 is SGHVS and CDR2 is FQNEAQ in the germline V gene. The germline V and J ends were trimmed by 5 bases and 5 bases, with 10 bases remaining between them. The full variable domain, completed using reference TRBV7-8 and TRBJ2-1, is GAGVSQSPRYKVAKRGQDVALRCDPISGHVSLFWYQQALGQGPEFLTYFQNEAQLDKSGLPSDRFFAERPEGSVSTLKIQRTQQEDSAVYLCASSSDLDNEQFFGPGTRLTVL.

This rearrangement joins TRBV7-3 to TRBJ1-1, with D tentatively TRBD1 (6 bases). Trimming took 5 bases from V and 4 from J, leaving 11 bases between them. The CDR3 is made up of 13 amino acids. The germline CDR1 and CDR2 sequences are SGHTA and FQGTGA. The CDR3, as DNA: TGTGCCAGCAGCCCCACAGGGCCCACTGAAGCTTTCTTT. Translating gives CASSPTGPTEAFF.

The chain carries TRBV30 and TRBJ2-5; D might be TRBD2 (6 bases). Germline values: CDR1 GTSNPN, CDR2 SVGIG (reference sequence). This CDR3 comprises 16 residues. V lost 2 bases, J lost 1 base, and 17 bases lay in between. The CDR3 region is CAWSPLEAGSQETQYF. The CDR3 bases are TGTGCCTGGAGTCCCTTGGAGGCGGGGAGCCAAGAGACCCAGTACTTC.

V is TRBV5-4 and J is TRBJ2-7, with 8 positions matching TRBD1. The ends lost 5 bases at V and 2 bases at J; junction bases unmatched: 6. The CDR3 totals 14 residues. Per germline, CDR1 SGHNT and CDR2 YYREEE (reference sequence). The CDR3 sequence is CASRATGAPYEQYF. The CDR3 DNA sequence: TGTGCCAGCAGGGCGACAGGGGCCCCCTACGAGCAGTACTTC.

This chain joins TRBV27 and TRBJ2-5; 8 nucleotides line up with TRBD1. In germline, CDR1 is MNHEY, CDR2 SMNVEV (reference sequence). CDR3 length: 13 residues. After removal of 7 bases from V and 7 bases from J, the junction contained 8 bases not matched to a gene. CDR3 loop: CASTLGTGGTQYF. As DNA, the CDR3 is TGTGCCAGCACCCTCGGGACAGGTGGGACCCAGTACTTC.

The chain carries TRBV12-5 and TRBJ1-2, with a weak D call TRBD1 (5 bases). V was cut by 1 base and J by 3 bases, with 6 bases left in between. CDR1 LGHNT and CDR2 FRNRAP come from the germline V gene. This CDR3 region has 13 residues. CDR3 sequence (DNA): TGTGCTAGTGGTTTGGGGGGGGACTATGGCTACACCTTC. Amino acids: CASGLGGDYGYTF.